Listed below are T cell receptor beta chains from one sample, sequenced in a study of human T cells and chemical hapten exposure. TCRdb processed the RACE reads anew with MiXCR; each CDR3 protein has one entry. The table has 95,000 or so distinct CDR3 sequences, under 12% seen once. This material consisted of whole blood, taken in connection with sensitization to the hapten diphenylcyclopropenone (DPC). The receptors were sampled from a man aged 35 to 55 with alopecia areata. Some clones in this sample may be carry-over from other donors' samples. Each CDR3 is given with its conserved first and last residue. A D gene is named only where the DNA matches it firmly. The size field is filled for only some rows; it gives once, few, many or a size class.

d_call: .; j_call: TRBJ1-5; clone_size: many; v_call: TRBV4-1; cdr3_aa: CASSQLGLRQPQHF; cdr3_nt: TGCGCCAGCAGCCAGCTGGGACTTCGACAGCCCCAGCATTTT
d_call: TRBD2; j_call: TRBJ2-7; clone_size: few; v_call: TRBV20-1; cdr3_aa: CSARDHGTSGPSSYEQYF; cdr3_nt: TGCAGTGCTAGAGATCATGGGACTAGCGGGCCGAGCTCCTACGAGCAGTACTTC
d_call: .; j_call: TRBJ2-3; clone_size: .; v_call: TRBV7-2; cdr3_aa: CASSLASGTTDTQYF; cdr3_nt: TGTGCCAGCAGCTTAGCTAGCGGTACCACAGATACGCAGTATTTT
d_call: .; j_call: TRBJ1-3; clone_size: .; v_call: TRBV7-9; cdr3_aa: CASSSGTGSGNTIYF; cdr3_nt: TGTGCCAGCAGCTCCGGTACAGGGTCTGGAAACACCATATATTTT
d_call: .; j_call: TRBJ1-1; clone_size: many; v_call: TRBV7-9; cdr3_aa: CASSAPSYTEAFF; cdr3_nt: TGTGCCAGCAGCGCCCCTAGTTACACTGAAGCTTTCTTT
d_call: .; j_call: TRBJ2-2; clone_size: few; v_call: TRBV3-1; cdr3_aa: CAASTTDTGELFF; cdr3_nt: TGTGCCGCATCTACTACTGACACCGGGGAGCTGTTTTTT
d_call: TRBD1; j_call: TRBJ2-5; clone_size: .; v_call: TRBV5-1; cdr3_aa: CASRRTGLQETQYF; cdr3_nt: TGCGCCAGCAGACGGACAGGCCTGCAAGAGACCCAGTACTTC
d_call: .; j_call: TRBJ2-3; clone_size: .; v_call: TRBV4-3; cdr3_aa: CASSQADQGSTQYF; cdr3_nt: TGCGCCAGCAGCCAAGCCGATCAGGGTTCTACGCAGTATTTT
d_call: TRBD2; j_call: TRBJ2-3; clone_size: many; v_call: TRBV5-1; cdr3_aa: CASSLTSGTDTQYF; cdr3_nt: TGCGCCAGCAGCTTGACTAGCGGCACAGATACGCAGTATTTT
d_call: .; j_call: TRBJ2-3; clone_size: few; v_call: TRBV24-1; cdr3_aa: CATSDVWTPLTDTQYF; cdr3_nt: TGTGCCACCAGTGATGTATGGACTCCCTTGACAGATACGCAGTATTTT
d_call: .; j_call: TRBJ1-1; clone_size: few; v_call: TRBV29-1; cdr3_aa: CSVGRVGEAFF; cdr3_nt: TGCAGCGTTGGCCGTGTAGGTGAAGCTTTCTTT
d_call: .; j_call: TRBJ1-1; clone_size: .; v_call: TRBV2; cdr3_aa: CASRSYEAFF; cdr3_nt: TGTGCCAGCAGATCTTATGAAGCTTTCTTT
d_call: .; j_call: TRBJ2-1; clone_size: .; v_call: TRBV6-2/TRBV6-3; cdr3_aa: CATGLRGNNEQFF; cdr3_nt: TGTGCCACCGGTTTAAGGGGGAACAATGAGCAGTTCTTC
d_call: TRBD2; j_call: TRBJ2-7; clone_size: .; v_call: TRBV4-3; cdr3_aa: CASSFHGTSGYEQYF; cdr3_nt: TGCGCCAGCAGCTTCCACGGGACTAGCGGTTACGAGCAGTACTTC
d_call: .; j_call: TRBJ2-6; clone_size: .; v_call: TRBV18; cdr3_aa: CASSPSGTASSGANVLTF; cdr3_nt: TGTGCCAGCTCACCATCCGGGACGGCAAGCTCTGGGGCCAACGTCCTGACTTTC
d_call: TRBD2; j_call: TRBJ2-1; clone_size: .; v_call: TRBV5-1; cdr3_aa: CASRLAGGRTNEQFF; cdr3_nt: TGCGCCAGCAGATTAGCGGGAGGGAGGACGAATGAGCAGTTCTTC
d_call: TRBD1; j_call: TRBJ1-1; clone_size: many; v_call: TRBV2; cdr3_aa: CASSGTGGAEAFF; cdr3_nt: TGTGCCAGCAGCGGGACAGGGGGCGCTGAAGCTTTCTTT
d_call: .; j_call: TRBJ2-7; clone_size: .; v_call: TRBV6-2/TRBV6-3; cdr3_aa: CASSGPMGAYEQYF; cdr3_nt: TGTGCCAGCAGTGGGCCTATGGGCGCCTACGAGCAGTACTTC
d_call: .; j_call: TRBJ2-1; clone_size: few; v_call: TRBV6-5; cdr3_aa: CASSPALTYNEQFF; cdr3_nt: TGTGCCAGCAGTCCAGCGCTTACCTACAATGAGCAGTTCTTC
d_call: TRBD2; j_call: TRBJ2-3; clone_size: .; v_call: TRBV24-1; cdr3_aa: CATSDPGLAGDDTQYF; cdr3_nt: TGTGCCACCAGTGATCCGGGACTAGCGGGAGACGATACGCAGTATTTT
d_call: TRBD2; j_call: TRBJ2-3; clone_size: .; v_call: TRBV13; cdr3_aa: CASSLEGLAGVGSDTQYF; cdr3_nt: TGTGCCAGCAGCTTAGAAGGACTAGCGGGAGTTGGGTCAGATACGCAGTATTTT
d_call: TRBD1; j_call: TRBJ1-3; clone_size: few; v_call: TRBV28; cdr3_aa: CASSLMGQGSGNTIYF; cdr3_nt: TGTGCCAGCAGTTTAATGGGACAGGGCTCTGGAAACACCATATATTTT
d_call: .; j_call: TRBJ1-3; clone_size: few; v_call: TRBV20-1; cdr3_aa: CSAPTDGISGNTIYF; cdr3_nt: TGCAGTGCTCCGACGGACGGAATCTCTGGAAACACCATATATTTT
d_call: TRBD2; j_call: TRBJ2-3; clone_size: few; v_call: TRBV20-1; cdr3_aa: CSARNDGRALVDTQYF; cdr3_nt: TGCAGTGCTCGAAACGATGGGAGGGCCTTGGTAGATACGCAGTATTTT
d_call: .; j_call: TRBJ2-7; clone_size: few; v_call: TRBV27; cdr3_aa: CASGHSFDHEQYF; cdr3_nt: TGTGCCAGCGGTCATAGCTTCGACCACGAGCAGTACTTC
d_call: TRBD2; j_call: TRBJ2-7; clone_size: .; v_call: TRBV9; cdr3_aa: CASSVGIGEREHSGEQYF; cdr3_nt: TGTGCCAGCAGCGTAGGTATAGGCGAGCGGGAACACTCGGGCGAGCAGTACTTC
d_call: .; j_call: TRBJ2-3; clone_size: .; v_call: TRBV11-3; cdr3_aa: CASSFVGVSQYF; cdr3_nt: TGTGCCAGCAGCTTTGTGGGAGTGTCCCAGTATTTT
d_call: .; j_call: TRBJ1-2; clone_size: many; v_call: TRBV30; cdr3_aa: CAWQGNGYTF; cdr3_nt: TGTGCCTGGCAAGGGAATGGCTACACCTTC
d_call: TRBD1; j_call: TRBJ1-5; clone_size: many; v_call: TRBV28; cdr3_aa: CASSFRTGYNQPQHF; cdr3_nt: TGTGCCAGCAGTTTTAGGACAGGCTATAATCAGCCCCAGCATTTT
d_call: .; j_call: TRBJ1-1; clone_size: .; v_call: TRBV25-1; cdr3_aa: CASSEYKVEGSAFF; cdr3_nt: TGTGCCAGCAGTGAATATAAAGTTGAGGGATCAGCTTTCTTT
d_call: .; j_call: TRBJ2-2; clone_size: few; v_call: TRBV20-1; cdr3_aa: CSVEGTLGRTGELFF; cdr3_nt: TGCAGTGTGGAAGGGACACTAGGTCGGACCGGGGAGCTGTTTTTT
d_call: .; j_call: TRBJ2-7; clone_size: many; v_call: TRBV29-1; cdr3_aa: CSVESPASGYEQYF; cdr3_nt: TGCAGCGTTGAATCGCCCGCAAGCGGGTACGAGCAGTACTTC
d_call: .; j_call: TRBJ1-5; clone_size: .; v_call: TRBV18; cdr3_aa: CASSPPLEGQPQHF; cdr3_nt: TGTGCCAGCTCCCCCCCTTTGGAGGGCCAGCCCCAGCATTTT
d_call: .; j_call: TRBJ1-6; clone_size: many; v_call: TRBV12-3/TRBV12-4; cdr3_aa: CASSFTNHREYNSPLHF; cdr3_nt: TGTGCCAGCAGTTTTACCAACCACAGGGAATATAATTCACCCCTCCACTTT
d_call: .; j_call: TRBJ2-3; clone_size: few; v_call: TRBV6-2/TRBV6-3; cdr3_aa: CATNPGPNLGTQYF; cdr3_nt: TGTGCCACAAATCCGGGCCCGAATTTAGGTACGCAGTATTTT